This T cell receptor (beta chain) was observed in a study of blood T cell repertoires in COVID-19. Study-level information: The samples span acute and convalescent COVID-19 from the United States, Italy and Spain. The cDNA or gDNA used as material had been derived from T cells, B-cell-depleted T cells, or PBMCs.

Germline V gene data show CDR1 as SGHNT and CDR2 as YYREEE (reference sequence). The CDR3 is 16 residues long. The V and J ends lost 4 bases and 0 bases, in that order; junction bases with no gene match: 5. Generated by immunoSEQ multiplex PCR, the TCRdb table keeps only in-frame clones and is missing some. This sample has hundreds of thousands of clones, with 80% to 90% found just once. This sequence was found in a woman aged 18-30 years with acute or convalescent COVID-19. This chain uses TRBV5-4 with TRBJ1-4, with 8 bases fitting TRBD1. Source material: peripheral blood. CDR3 in amino acids: CASSTDRGPTNEKLFF. The DNA for the CDR3 is TGTGCCAGCAGCACCGACAGGGGACCAACTAATGAAAAACTGTTTTTT.